The entry below gives a single TCR beta chain sequence along with its context. In the original analysis: Amplifying reference gene primers gave estimates of nucleated cell counts. Method: immunoSEQ multiplex PCR; TCRdb's copy keeps in-frame clones and lacks some. The DNA gave D and trimming, while V, J and clone size come from that table. The sample has just over 250,000 clones; approximately 91% are singletons. V was shortened by 5 bases and J by 16 bases, with 15 bases between the two germline ends. The CDR3 has 11 residues. While infection was still active, Seattle patients were enrolled and then followed longitudinally. The data originate from a study of blood T cell repertoires in COVID-19.

This sequence originates from a person aged 18 to 29 with COVID-19, enrolled during active disease. The genes are TRBV12-3 or TRBV12-4 and TRBJ2-1, with a weak D call TRBD2 (6 bases). The sample was peripheral blood. The DNA of the CDR3 is TGTGCCAGCAGTCCCCGGGACTCCCTTTTCTTC. Translating gives CASSPRDSLFF.